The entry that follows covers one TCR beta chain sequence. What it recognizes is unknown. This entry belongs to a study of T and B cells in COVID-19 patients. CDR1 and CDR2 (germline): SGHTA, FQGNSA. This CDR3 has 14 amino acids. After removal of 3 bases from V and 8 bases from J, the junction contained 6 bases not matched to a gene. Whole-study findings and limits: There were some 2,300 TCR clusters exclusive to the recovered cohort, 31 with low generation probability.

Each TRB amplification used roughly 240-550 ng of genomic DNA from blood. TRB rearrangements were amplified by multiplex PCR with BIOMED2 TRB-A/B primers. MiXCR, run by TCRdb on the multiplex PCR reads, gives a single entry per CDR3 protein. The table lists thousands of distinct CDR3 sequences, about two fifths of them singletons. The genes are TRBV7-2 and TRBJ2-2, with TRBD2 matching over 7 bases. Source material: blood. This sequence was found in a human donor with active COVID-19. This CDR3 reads CASSLGLLQGELFF. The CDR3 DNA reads TGTGCCAGCAGCTTGGGACTACTTCAGGGGGAGCTGTTTTTT.